This TCR beta chain is drawn from a study of neurological immune-mediated disorders. The study built sorted libraries from more than 750,000 CD4+ or CD8+ T cells. CDR1 and CDR2 (germline): KGHSH, LQKENI. V dropped 6 bases and J dropped 7; count of bases not matched to a gene: 9. The CDR3 extends over 13 amino acids. As for the cDNA, it was generated by 5'RACE with 10-nucleotide random UMIs. MiXCR, run by TCRdb on the 5' RACE reads, gives a single entry per CDR3 protein. The repertoire has approximately 40,000 distinct CDR3 sequences, about 14% of them found once; the top ten carry roughly 3.6%. In its sample, this clonotype was seen many times.

The sequenced material came from CD4+ T cells from blood. V and J are TRBV18 and TRBJ2-7; TRBD2 matches at 7 bases. This receptor was taken from an older woman with HTLV-1-associated myelopathy (HAM/TSP). This CDR3 is CASSPGPGGEQYF. CDR3 nucleotides: TGTGCCAGCTCCCCAGGCCCGGGGGGAGAGCAGTACTTC.